The T cell receptor beta chain under discussion was sequenced for a study of regulatory T cells in long-lasting Graves disease. Study-level results: Shared public clonotypes totalled 2,741 in persistent patients, compared with about 930 in new patients.

This clonotype was counted at least ten times. Its antigen remains unknown. The CDR3 is made up of 13 amino acids. Trimming removed 7 bases at V and 4 bases at J, with 13 bases between. The germline V gene has CDR1 SNHLY and CDR2 FYNNEI. Stated time point: persistent/refractory GD, antithyroid drugs over 5 years with positive TRAb. Generation of the TCR library employed RNA extracted from PBMCs. Graves' disease diagnosis relied on American Thyroid Association guidelines. Library construction for TCR beta used iRepertoire HTBI primers and Arm-PCR of CDR3 regions. Using its own MiXCR run on the multiplex PCR reads, TCRdb lists one record per CDR3 protein. The table records 400,000 or so distinct CDR3 sequences, about a quarter of them present only once.

The chain joins TRBV2 to TRBJ1-2, with D unresolved. This receptor was identified in a female donor with Graves disease. The sample consisted of peripheral blood mononuclear cells (PBMCs), taken when the disease was refractory, from a patient treated with antithyroid drugs. CDR3 nucleotide sequence: TGTGCCAGCACCCACGGGGAGTTCTATGGCTACACCTTC. As protein: CASTHGEFYGYTF.